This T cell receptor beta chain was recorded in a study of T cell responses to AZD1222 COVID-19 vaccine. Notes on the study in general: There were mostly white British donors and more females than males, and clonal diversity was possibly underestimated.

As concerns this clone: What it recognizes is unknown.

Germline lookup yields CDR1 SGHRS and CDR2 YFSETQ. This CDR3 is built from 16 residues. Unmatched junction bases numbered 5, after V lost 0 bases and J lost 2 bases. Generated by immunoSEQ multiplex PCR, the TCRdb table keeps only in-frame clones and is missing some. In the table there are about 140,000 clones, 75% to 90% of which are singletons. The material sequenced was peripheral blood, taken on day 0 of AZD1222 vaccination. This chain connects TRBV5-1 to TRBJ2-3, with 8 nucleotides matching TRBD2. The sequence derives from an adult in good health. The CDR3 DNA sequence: TGCGCCAGCAGCTTGGCCCAACTAGCGGCCACAGATACGCAGTATTTT. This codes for CASSLAQLAATDTQYF.